Presented here are 28 T cell receptor beta chains from one specimen sequenced in a study of prognosis after radiotherapy for stage I lung cancer. With two-round multiplex PCR, TCR beta CDR3 sequences were amplified from genomic DNA. The first PCR round targeted every TRBV and TRBJ gene with specific primers. One entry per CDR3 protein, called by TCRdb with MiXCR from the multiplex PCR reads. The sample yields approximately 20,000 distinct CDR3 sequences, roughly 26% seen once. The sample consisted of PBMCs, taken before or after stereotactic body radiation therapy (not recorded which). The receptor source for this set is a donor over 45 with non-small cell lung cancer.

This clonotype was counted ten times or more. The chain is built from TRBV29-1 and TRBJ1-2; the D gene is possibly TRBD1 (5 bases). CDR1 SQVTM and CDR2 ANQGSEA come from the germline V gene. There are 13 residues in the CDR3. Trimming took 8 bases from V and 0 from J, leaving 13 bases between them. CDR3 sequence (DNA): TGCAGCACGGAGGGGTTACCTAACTATGGCTACACCTTC. This codes for CSTEGLPNYGYTF.

At least ten counts were recorded for this clonotype. V is TRBV28 and J is TRBJ2-7, with TRBD1 as a possible D gene (6 bases). The CDR3 runs 14 residues. Trimming pared 7 bases from V and 0 bases from J, leaving 13 bases between. Germline loops: CDR1 MDHEN, CDR2 SYDVKM. The CDR3 DNA reads TGTGCCAGCACCACCGGGACACTCTCCTACGAGCAGTACTTC. Encoded protein: CASTTGTLSYEQYF.

Comment on this clonotype: Lacking the conserved final phenylalanine or tryptophan, this CDR3 likely reflects a read error. Because the CDR3's place on the DNA is in doubt, the DNA is left out and the CDR3 is given as listed by TCRdb. The V call is TRBV7-9, the J call TRBJ2-7; TRBD1 was called by the table and not checked on the DNA. The CDR3 spans 17 amino acids, including both terminal residues. Germline V gene sequence: CDR1 SEHNR, CDR2 FQNEAQ (reference sequence). The CDR3 reads CASSLARGPIFTYELYL.

This clonotype ranks as medium-sized. The chain combines TRBV30 with TRBJ2-3, with TRBD2 matching over 12 bases. The CDR3 contains 15 residues. Germline CDR1 reads GTSNPN; CDR2 reads SVGIG (reference sequence). V lost 8 bases to trimming and J lost 6 bases; unmatched junction nucleotides: 12. This chain's CDR3 is CAQKPTSGRSDTQYF. In DNA form, the CDR3 reads TGTGCCCAAAAACCTACTAGCGGGAGGTCTGATACGCAGTATTTT.

This clonotype was counted many times. This rearrangement joins TRBV20-1 to TRBJ1-2; no definite D call. Trimming left V 1 base short and J 4 bases short, with 10 bases between. Germline values: CDR1 DFQATT, CDR2 SNEGSKA (reference sequence). This CDR3 region has 13 residues. CDR3 loop: CSARVAEGYGYTF. Here the CDR3 DNA reads TGCAGTGCTAGAGTTGCAGAGGGCTATGGCTACACCTTC.

This clonotype has only a few counts. The V gene is TRBV5-6, the J gene TRBJ1-5, with a weak D call TRBD1 (5 bases). The CDR3 runs 13 residues. Trimming cost V 0 bases and J 6 bases, with 7 bases left between them. The germline CDR1 and CDR2 sequences are SGHDT and YYEEEE. This chain's CDR3 is CASSLGGGQPQHF. DNA for the CDR3: TGTGCCAGCAGCTTGGGGGGCGGTCAGCCCCAGCATTTT.

In its sample, this clonotype is medium-sized. The J gene is TRBJ2-2, the V gene TRBV13, with D perhaps given as TRBD1 or TRBD2 (5 bases each). The CDR3 runs to 17 residues. The V end was cut by 5 bases, the J end by 0 bases, with 16 bases between. Germline V CDR1 and CDR2: PRHDT, FYEKMQ (reference sequence). CDR3 DNA sequence: TGTGCCAGCAGCATAACCAGCCTGGGGGCGAACACCGGGGAGCTGTTTTTT. Translated: CASSITSLGANTGELFF.

A word on this clonotype: A far bigger clonotype differs at one base, so this is likely a read error. This chain connects TRBV6-4 to TRBJ2-2, with D perhaps TRBD2 (6 bases). Germline V gene data show CDR1 as MRHNA and CDR2 as SNTAGT. This CDR3 is built from 15 residues. The CDR3 sequence is CASSPLEGHTGEQFF. CDR3 coding DNA: TGTGCCAGCAGTCCCCTGGAGGGTCACACCGGGGAGCAGTTTTTT.

Concerning this clonotype: The junction does not match germline at one end; this may be a read error. The V gene is TRBV24-1, the J gene TRBJ2-5, with a possible D match to TRBD1 (5 bases). In germline, CDR1 is KGHDR, CDR2 SFDVKD. This CDR3 comprises 19 residues. The CDR3 spells CATPLVPVIPTGSDETQNF. The CDR3 coding sequence is TGTGCCACCCCTCTAGTACCAGTGATCCCTACAGGATCAGATGAGACCCAGAACTTC.

Ten or more counts support this clonotype. The chain carries TRBV6-1 and TRBJ1-2; 10 bases are a match to TRBD1. CDR1 MNHNS and CDR2 SASEGT come from the germline V gene. CDR3 length: 15 residues. Unmatched junction bases numbered 5, after V lost 3 bases and J lost 4 bases. In DNA form, the CDR3 reads TGTGCCAGCAGTGACTGGGACAGGGGCGTCTATGGCTACACCTTC. This sequence encodes CASSDWDRGVYGYTF.

This clonotype was seen repeatedly, ten times or more. This chain uses TRBV5-8 with TRBJ2-1; D unclear. The CDR3 consists of 13 residues. V lost 5 bases to trimming and J lost 7 bases, with 13 bases between them. The germline gives CDR1 SGHTS, CDR2 YDEGEE. The CDR3 is CASRTSLENEQFF. In nucleotides, the CDR3 is TGTGCCAGCAGGACGAGTCTAGAAAATGAGCAGTTCTTC.

The sample holds many counts of this clonotype. The chain employs TRBV6-1 and TRBJ2-3; possibly TRBD2 for D (6 bases). Germline assignment: CDR1 MNHNS and CDR2 SASEGT. Trimming pared 6 bases from V and 0 bases from J, leaving 19 bases between. This CDR3 spans 17 amino acids. CDR3 sequence reads: CASSVYTNGRSTDTQYF. The CDR3 DNA sequence: TGTGCCAGCAGCGTATACACTAACGGGAGAAGCACAGATACGCAGTATTTT.

This clonotype appeared many times. The V and J genes are TRBV5-6 and TRBJ1-2; 12 bases are a match to TRBD1. Germline V gene data show CDR1 as SGHDT and CDR2 as YYEEEE. With V trimmed by 4 bases and J by 4 bases, 8 bases remained unmatched. This CDR3 spans 16 amino acids. The CDR3 DNA reads TGTGCCAGCAGCCTGGGACAGGGGGCGCTGAGCTATGGCTACACCTTC. It translates to CASSLGQGALSYGYTF. The whole variable domain, remainder taken from reference TRBV5-6 and TRBJ1-2, is DAGVTQSPTHLIKTRGQQVTLRCSPKSGHDTVSWYQQALGQGPQFIFQYYEEEERQRGNFPDRFSGHQFPNYSSELNVNALLLGDSALYLCASSLGQGALSYGYTFGSGTRLTVV.

A word on this clonotype: A far larger clone differs by one base, so this is likely a read error. The chain joins TRBV6-4 to TRBJ1-2; 9 bases align to TRBD1. Germline assignment: CDR1 MRHNA and CDR2 SNTAGT. The CDR3 is 15 residues long. The CDR3 bases are TGTGCCAGCAGATATCCGGGACAGGGATTTGGTGGCAACACCTTC. Amino acid sequence: CASRYPGQGFGGNTF.

This clonotype was recorded many times. This chain links TRBV6-1 with TRBJ2-7, with TRBD1 matching over 7 bases. The CDR3 length is 16 residues. Germline V gene data show CDR1 as MNHNS and CDR2 as SASEGT. The V and J ends lost 1 base and 0 bases, in that order; junction bases with no gene match: 6. The CDR3 DNA is TGTGCCAGCAGTGAAGATACTGGACAGGCCTCCTACGAGCAGTACTTC. This translates into CASSEDTGQASYEQYF.

This clonotype was observed many times. The V call is TRBV28, the J call TRBJ1-2, with unresolved D. Germline V gene sequence: CDR1 MDHEN, CDR2 SYDVKM. The V end lost 5 bases, the J end lost 5 bases, and 6 bases lay between the germline ends. This CDR3 is 11 amino acids long. CDR3 nucleotide sequence: TGTGCCAGCAGTGGGAGATATGGCTACACCTTC. Its translation: CASSGRYGYTF.

This clonotype was counted at least ten times. The V and J genes are TRBV5-1 and TRBJ2-7, with D maybe TRBD1 (6 bases). Looked up from germline, CDR1 is SGHRS and CDR2 is YFSETQ. This CDR3 region has 14 residues. The V and J ends lost 0 bases and 3 bases respectively, with 10 bases between them. This CDR3 is CASSLDRENYEQYF. In nucleotides, the CDR3 is TGCGCCAGCAGCTTGGACAGGGAGAACTACGAGCAGTACTTC.

In its sample, this clonotype was seen many times. The CDR3 nucleotides are TGTGCCAGCAGTGAAGAGGGGGTTACTGGCTACACCTTC. Translated, it gives CASSEEGVTGYTF. The J gene is TRBJ1-2, the V gene TRBV6-1, with a possible D match to TRBD1 (6 bases). Germline CDR1 MNHNS, CDR2 SASEGT. V lost 1 base to trimming and J lost 7 bases, with 10 bases between them. CDR3 size: 13 residues.

This clonotype was observed many times. The chain links TRBV20-1 to TRBJ2-1; 8 nucleotides align to TRBD2. There are 15 residues in the CDR3. Germline assignment: CDR1 DFQATT and CDR2 SNEGSKA (reference sequence). J gave up 2 bases and V 6 bases, and 9 bases lay outside the gene matches. In DNA, the CDR3 is TGCAGTGCCATCAGCCCGGGACTAGCCTACAATGAGCAGTTCTTC. Its translation: CSAISPGLAYNEQFF.

This clonotype was counted only a few times. Germline is not matched at one junction end, which may reflect a read error. V is TRBV11-2 and J is TRBJ2-7, with D perhaps TRBD1 or TRBD2 (5 bases each). In germline, CDR1 is SGHAT, CDR2 FQNNGV. The CDR3 runs to 14 residues. This CDR3 reads CVSGQPGTSSEQYF. CDR3 coding DNA: TGTGTCAGCGGCCAGCCCGGGACCTCTTCCGAGCAGTACTTC.

This clonotype was picked up many times. The CDR3 protein is CASSLALNLGYTF. For the CDR3, the DNA is TGTGCCAGCAGCTTAGCGCTAAATCTTGGCTACACCTTC. V is TRBV7-2 and J is TRBJ1-2; no definite D call. This CDR3 is built from 13 residues. V was pared by 0 bases and J by 7 bases, with 9 bases between. The germline CDR1 and CDR2 sequences are SGHTA and FQGNSA.

This clonotype occurred a few times. The genes are TRBV6-1 and TRBJ2-1; the match to TRBD2 covers 9 bases. V shed 0 bases and J 9 bases; nucleotides not matched to a gene: 6. The germline V gene encodes CDR1 MNHNS and CDR2 SASEGT. The length of the CDR3 is 15 residues. The chain's CDR3 is CASSEALAGACEQFF. The CDR3 coding sequence is TGTGCCAGCAGTGAAGCCTTAGCGGGAGCGTGTGAGCAGTTCTTC.

At least ten counts were recorded for this clonotype. The chain recombines TRBV6-5 with TRBJ1-5, with 9 bases identical to TRBD1. The trim removed 0 bases at V and 5 bases at J, leaving 8 bases unmatched. The CDR3 consists of 17 residues. CDR1 is MNHEY and CDR2 is SVGAGI in the germline V gene. CDR3 residues: CASSYSGGQGQDQPQHF. As DNA, the CDR3 is TGTGCCAGCAGTTACTCGGGGGGACAGGGCCAGGATCAGCCCCAGCATTTT.

A word on this clonotype: A far bigger clonotype differs at one base, so this is likely a read error. The gene calls are TRBV27 and TRBJ2-7; no clear D gene. The germline V and J ends were trimmed by 5 bases and 6 bases, with 17 bases remaining between them. CDR3 length: 14 residues. The germline V gene encodes CDR1 MNHEY and CDR2 SMNVEV (reference sequence). The CDR3 DNA reads as TGTGCCAGCAGTCCTCTAATGAATAATCGCGAGCAGTACTTC. Residues: CASSPLMNNREQYF.

In its sample, this clonotype was seen many times. The CDR3 sequence: CASSLEDRGSEKLFF. In nucleotides, the CDR3 is TGTGCCAGCAGCTTAGAGGACAGGGGTAGTGAAAAACTGTTTTTT. This sequence joins TRBV7-8 and TRBJ1-4; 9 bases map to TRBD1. The CDR3 covers 15 residues. Germline values: CDR1 SGHVS, CDR2 FQNEAQ. With V trimmed by 1 base and J by 7 bases, 4 bases remained unmatched. The full variable domain, rest sourced from reference TRBV7-8 and TRBJ1-4, is GAGVSQSPRYKVAKRGQDVALRCDPISGHVSLFWYQQALGQGPEFLTYFQNEAQLDKSGLPSDRFFAERPEGSVSTLKIQRTQQEDSAVYLCASSLEDRGSEKLFFGSGTQLSVL.

This clonotype was seen at least ten times. This sequence joins TRBV7-2 and TRBJ2-5, with TRBD1 identical over 11 bases. CDR1 and CDR2 from the germline V gene are SGHTA and FQGNSA. CDR3 length: 15 amino acids. The V and J ends lost 6 bases and 5 bases, in that order; junction bases with no gene match: 8. The CDR3 nucleotides read TGTGCCAGCAGGGCTGGGACAGGGGGATTGGAGACCCAGTACTTC. Translated, it gives CASRAGTGGLETQYF.

This clonotype was observed many times. The chain is built from TRBV12-3 or TRBV12-4 and TRBJ2-1; maybe TRBD2 (6 bases). V shed 8 bases and J shed 9 bases, with 8 bases lying between them. This CDR3 comprises 10 residues. The CDR3 DNA is TGTGCCAGCGGGGGGAGTGAGCAGTTCTTC. It is translated as CASGGSEQFF.

There are many counts of this clonotype. J is TRBJ2-1 and V is TRBV15; 8 bases fit TRBD2. J lost 6 bases, V lost 0 bases, and 1 base had no gene match. The CDR3 covers 14 residues. The germline CDR1 and CDR2 sequences are LNHNV and YYDKDF (reference sequence). CDR3 bases: TGTGCCACCAGCAGAGAACTAGCGGCCAATGAGCAGTTCTTC. As protein: CATSRELAANEQFF. Variable domain in full (rest from reference TRBV15 and TRBJ2-1): DAMVIQNPRYQVTQFGKPVTLSCSQTLNHNVMYWYQQKSSQAPKLLFHYYDKDFNNEADTPDNFQSRRPNTSFCFLDIRSPGLGDTAMYLCATSRELAANEQFFGPGTRLTVL.